One and the same sample provided the 9 T cell receptor beta chains below, sequenced in a study of blood T cell repertoires in COVID-19. Data came from immunoSEQ multiplex PCR; TCRdb stores just in-frame clones and leaves some out. The data show 210,000 or so clones, with nearly 90% seen just once and 0.55% to 0.8% held by the top ten. Source material: peripheral blood. The receptor source for this set is a man between 45 and 60 years old with acute or convalescent COVID-19.

Comments on this clone: The sample holds other DNA sequences that translate to the same CDR3. J is TRBJ1-1 and V is TRBV5-1, with 9 bases matching TRBD1. Germline assignment: CDR1 SGHRS and CDR2 YFSETQ. The CDR3 consists of 14 residues. V was pared by 2 bases and J by 3 bases, with 2 bases of the junction left unmatched. The CDR3 DNA sequence: TGCGCCAGCAGCTTAGGACAGGGGCACACTGAAGCTTTCTTT. As protein: CASSLGQGHTEAFF.

The rearrangement uses TRBV5-1 and TRBJ2-2; 8 nucleotides agree with TRBD1. Per germline, CDR1 SGHRS and CDR2 YFSETQ. The CDR3 sequence is 15 residues long. With 5 bases clipped from V and 1 base from J, the junction kept 4 bases outside the gene matches. The chain's CDR3 is CASRGGQGNTGELFF. In DNA, the CDR3 is TGCGCCAGCAGAGGTGGACAGGGGAACACCGGGGAGCTGTTTTTT.

CDR3 in DNA: TGTGCCAGCTCACCCGGACTAGTTCAGAACACCGGGGAGCTGTTTTTT. Protein sequence: CASSPGLVQNTGELFF. This sequence joins TRBV18 and TRBJ2-2, with 7 bases that match TRBD2. The CDR3 runs 16 residues. V shed 3 bases and J 1 base; nucleotides not matched to a gene: 5. From germline, CDR1 is KGHSH and CDR2 LQKENI.

The gene calls are TRBV5-1 and TRBJ2-2, with 8 positions matching TRBD1. V lost 2 bases and J lost 2; bases outside the gene matches: 8. Germline CDR1 SGHRS, CDR2 YFSETQ. The CDR3 loop spans 17 amino acids. CDR3 in amino acids: CASSFRKGQGNTGELFF. The DNA for the CDR3 is TGCGCCAGCAGCTTCCGAAAAGGACAGGGCAACACCGGGGAGCTGTTTTTT.

The chain carries TRBV6-5 and TRBJ2-7; weak D call: TRBD1 (5 bases). Per the germline V gene, CDR1 is MNHEY and CDR2 is SVGAGI. The V end lost 6 bases, the J end lost 0 bases, and 9 bases lay between the germline ends. The length of the CDR3 is 13 residues. The CDR3 sequence is CASSATVSYEQYF. The CDR3, as DNA: TGTGCCAGCAGCGCGACAGTCTCCTACGAGCAGTACTTC.

This clone was counted once. The rearrangement joins TRBV18 to TRBJ2-1; D might be TRBD2 (6 bases). V was clipped by 4 bases and J by 8 bases, with 30 bases between them. CDR1 is KGHSH, CDR2 LQKENI, per germline. The CDR3 sequence is 19 residues long. The CDR3 spells CASSLSTNRGPGAGDEQFF. The CDR3 bases are TGTGCCAGCTCACTATCGACAAATAGAGGACCGGGAGCGGGCGATGAGCAGTTCTTC.

The rearrangement links TRBV29-1 to TRBJ1-1; D is possibly TRBD1 (6 bases). The CDR3 loop spans 13 amino acids. CDR1 and CDR2 (germline): SQVTM, ANQGSEA. V was cut by 7 bases and J by 3 bases, with 15 bases left in between. The CDR3 sequence: CSATDRLDTEAFF. CDR3 sequence (DNA): TGCAGCGCCACAGACAGGTTGGACACTGAAGCTTTCTTT.

The chain has TRBV28 and TRBJ2-7, with a weak D call TRBD1 (5 bases). This CDR3 region has 13 residues. Deletions cut 10 bases from V and 1 base from J, with 14 bases between. Per the germline V gene, CDR1 is MDHEN and CDR2 is SYDVKM. DNA for the CDR3: TGTGCCACCAGCCAGGGCGGATCCTACGAGCAGTACTTC. This translates into CATSQGGSYEQYF. The full variable domain, in which reference TRBV28 and TRBJ2-7 provide the parts outside the CDR3, is DVKVTQSSRYLVKRTGEKVFLECVQDMDHENMFWYRQDPGLGLRLIYFSYDVKMKEKGDIPEGYSVSREKKERFSLILESASTNQTSMYLCATSQGGSYEQYFGPGTRLTVT.

This chain joins TRBV18 and TRBJ1-3; D not resolved. The CDR3 totals 19 residues. Trimming left V 2 bases short and J 2 bases short, with 22 bases between. Germline V gene data show CDR1 as KGHSH and CDR2 as LQKENI. The CDR3, as DNA: TGTGCCAGCTCACCATTCCAGACTCACCCCCGATCCACTGGAAACACCATATATTTT. It yields the protein CASSPFQTHPRSTGNTIYF.